Included here is one T cell receptor (beta chain) sequence, with context. Its antigen remains unidentified. The receptor library was made with 5' RACE. Each TCR library was prepared from around 3,400 ng of total RNA. cDNA was synthesized with SMARTScribe reverse transcriptase in eight separate reactions per sample. Unique molecular identifiers containing a 6-nucleotide sample barcode were introduced through template switching during cDNA synthesis. Two nested PCRs of roughly 16 and 10 cycles amplified the TCRalpha and TCRbeta cDNA, and bead purification followed each PCR. Before amplification, the cDNA was treated with uracil DNA-glycosylase and purified using the QIAquick PCR purification kit. The second PCR added Illumina TruSeq-compatible adapters along with sample-specific barcodes. TapeStation and Qubit were used to check library quality and concentration, and 5 to 6.5 ng of each library was pooled. Pooled libraries were sequenced on an Illumina HiSeq2500 single-index Rapid Run with 2 x 100 bp reads and custom sequencing primers. As for the authors' bioinformatics: MiGEC version 1.2.6 was used for UMI-based consensus assembly to correct PCR and sequencing errors. MiXCR version 2.1.1 was used for V(D)J alignment, clonotype assembly and CDR3 extraction. To normalise gene usage, clonotype sharing and MAIT/NKT TCR abundance, the analysis used the top 1000, 10 000 and 20 000 clonotypes per sample. After downsampling to 27 000 UMIs, diversity was calculated as the inverse Simpson index using the vegan R package. Paired Mann-Whitney U tests were applied to discordant twin pairs, with Benjamini-Hochberg correction for multiple testing. Through TCRdb reprocessing, the reads give one entry per CDR3 protein sequence; DNA is omitted. TCRdb, not the original authors, processed these V and J calls. The sample's records list some 190,000 distinct CDR3 sequences. Roughly 8% of the sample comes from the top ten.

The record originates from a study of monozygotic twins with inflammatory bowel disease (dated by TCRdb to 2018 to 2020). About the investigation overall: The complete study included 28 monozygotic twin pairs: 19 IBD-discordant Danish pairs and nine German pairs, of which four were IBD-concordant and five were IBD-discordant. The search for disease-associated traits relied mainly on comparing, within discordant pairs, IBD patients with their genetically identical healthy co-twins. Each individual had, on average, about 151 000 unique TCRalpha sequences and 181 000 unique TCRbeta sequences available for analysis.

As encoded in the germline V gene (reference sequence), CDR1 is LGHDT while CDR2 is YNNKEL. The CDR3 starts with the cysteine, ends with the phenylalanine, and has 15 residues. The DNA is unrecorded. From each donor, a roughly 2.5 ml peripheral blood sample was collected into PAXgene tubes and kept at -80 degrees C. Without any T cell sorting, total RNA was extracted from whole blood using the PAXgene blood miRNA kit on an automated QIAcube. Deep TCRalpha and TCRbeta repertoire profiling with unique molecular barcoding was performed on peripheral blood of monozygotic twin pairs concordant or discordant for inflammatory bowel disease. Smoking habits were recorded for all twin pairs, and individuals were classified as current, former or never smokers. What the study reported, not specific to this receptor: Repertoire similarity did not differ between concordant and discordant twins, which could be due to limited statistical power. No single strong signal or clonotype linked to IBD turned up in the results, so the idea that one exists was not supported. Different T cell subtypes could not be distinguished in the analysis. Because patients received different immunosuppressive treatments, the repertoires may have picked up extra background noise and variability between individuals. Compared with healthy twins, IBD patients shared fewer clonotypes with other individuals, and the difference was most pronounced in patients with signs of disease activity. IBD patients had lower TCRbeta repertoire diversity, measured by the inverse Simpson index, than their healthy co-twins.

The sequenced sample consisted of blood. The TCR was taken from a human donor with ulcerative colitis or Crohn's disease, or a healthy co-twin of an affected twin (not recorded which). In this chain, TRBV3-1 is recombined with TRBJ2-1; TCRdb gives TRBD1 as the D gene, but with no DNA this cannot be confirmed. The encoded CDR3 is CASSQGSGGYNEQFF.